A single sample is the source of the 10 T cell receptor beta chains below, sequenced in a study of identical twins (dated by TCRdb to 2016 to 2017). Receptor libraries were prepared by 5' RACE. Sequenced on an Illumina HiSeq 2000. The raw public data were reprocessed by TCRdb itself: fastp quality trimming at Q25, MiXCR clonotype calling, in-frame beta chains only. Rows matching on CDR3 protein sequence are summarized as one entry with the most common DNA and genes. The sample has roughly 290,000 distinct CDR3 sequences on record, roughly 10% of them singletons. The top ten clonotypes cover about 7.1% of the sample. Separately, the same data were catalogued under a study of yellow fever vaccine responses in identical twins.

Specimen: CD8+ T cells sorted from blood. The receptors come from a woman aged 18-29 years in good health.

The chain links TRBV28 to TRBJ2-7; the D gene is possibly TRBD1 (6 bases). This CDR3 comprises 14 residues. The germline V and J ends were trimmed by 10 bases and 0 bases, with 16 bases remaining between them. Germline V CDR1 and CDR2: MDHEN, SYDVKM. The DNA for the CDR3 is TGTGCCACCTGGGGGCTTCAATACTCCTACGAGCAGTACTTC. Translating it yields CATWGLQYSYEQYF. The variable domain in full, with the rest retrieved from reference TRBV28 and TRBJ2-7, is DVKVTQSSRYLVKRTGEKVFLECVQDMDHENMFWYRQDPGLGLRLIYFSYDVKMKEKGDIPEGYSVSREKKERFSLILESASTNQTSMYLCATWGLQYSYEQYFGPGTRLTVT.

CDR3 DNA sequence: TGCGCCAGCAGCCCACCAGATTATGGCTACACCTTC. It translates to CASSPPDYGYTF. This chain connects TRBV5-1 to TRBJ1-2; D not certain. CDR1 and CDR2 (germline): SGHRS, YFSETQ. Trimming left V 4 bases short and J 5 bases short, with 9 bases between. The CDR3 spans 12 residues.

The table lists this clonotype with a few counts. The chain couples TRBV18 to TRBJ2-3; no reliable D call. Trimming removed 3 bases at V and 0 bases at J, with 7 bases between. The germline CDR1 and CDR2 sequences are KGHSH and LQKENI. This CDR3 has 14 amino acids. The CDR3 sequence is CASSPTTSTDTQYF. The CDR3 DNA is TGTGCCAGCTCACCCACAACTAGCACAGATACGCAGTATTTT. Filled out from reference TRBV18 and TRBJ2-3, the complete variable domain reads NAGVMQNPRHLVRRRGQEARLRCSPMKGHSHVYWYRQLPEEGLKFMVYLQKENIIDESGMPKERFSAEFPKEGPSILRIQQVVRGDSAAYFCASSPTTSTDTQYFGPGTRLTVL.

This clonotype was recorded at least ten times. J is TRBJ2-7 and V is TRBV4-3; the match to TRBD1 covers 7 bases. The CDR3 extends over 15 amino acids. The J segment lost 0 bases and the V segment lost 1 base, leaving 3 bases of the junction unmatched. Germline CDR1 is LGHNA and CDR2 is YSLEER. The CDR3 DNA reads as TGCGCCAGCAGCCAAGGGGCAGGGGGCTCCTACGAGCAGTACTTC. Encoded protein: CASSQGAGGSYEQYF.

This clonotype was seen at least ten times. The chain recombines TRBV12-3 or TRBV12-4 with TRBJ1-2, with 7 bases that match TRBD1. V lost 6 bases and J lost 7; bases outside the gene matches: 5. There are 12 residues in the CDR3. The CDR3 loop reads CASSPGDSGYTF. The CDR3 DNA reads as TGTGCCAGCAGCCCCGGGGACAGTGGCTACACCTTC.

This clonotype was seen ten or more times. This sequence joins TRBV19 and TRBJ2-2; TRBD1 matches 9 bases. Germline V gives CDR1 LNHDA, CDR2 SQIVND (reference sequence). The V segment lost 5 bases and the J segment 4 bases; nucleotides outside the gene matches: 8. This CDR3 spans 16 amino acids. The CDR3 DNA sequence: TGTGCCAGTAGTGGAACCGGGACAGGGTTCACCGGGGAGCTGTTTTTT. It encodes CASSGTGTGFTGELFF.

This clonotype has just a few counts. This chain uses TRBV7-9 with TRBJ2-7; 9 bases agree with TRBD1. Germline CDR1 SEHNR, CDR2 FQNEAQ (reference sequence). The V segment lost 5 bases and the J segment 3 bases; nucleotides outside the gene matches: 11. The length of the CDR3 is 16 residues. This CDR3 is CASSNLRDRGYYEQYF. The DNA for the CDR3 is TGTGCCAGCAGCAACCTTAGAGACAGGGGGTACTACGAGCAGTACTTC. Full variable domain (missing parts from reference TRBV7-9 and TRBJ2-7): DTGVSQNPRHKITKRGQNVTFRCDPISEHNRLYWYRQTLGQGPEFLTYFQNEAQLEKSRLLSDRFSAERPKGSFSTLEIQRTEQGDSAMYLCASSNLRDRGYYEQYFGPGTRLTVT.

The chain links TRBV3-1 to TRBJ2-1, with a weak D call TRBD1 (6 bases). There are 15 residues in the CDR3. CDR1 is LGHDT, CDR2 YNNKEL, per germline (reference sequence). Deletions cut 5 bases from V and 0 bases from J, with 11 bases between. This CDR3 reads CASSSDRYSYNEQFF. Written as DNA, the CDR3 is TGTGCCAGCAGCAGCGACAGGTACTCCTACAATGAGCAGTTCTTC.

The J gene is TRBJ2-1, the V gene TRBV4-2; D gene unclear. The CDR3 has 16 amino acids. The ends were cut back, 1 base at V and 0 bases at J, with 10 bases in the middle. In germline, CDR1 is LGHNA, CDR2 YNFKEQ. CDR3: CASSQALESSYNEQFF. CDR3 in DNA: TGTGCCAGCAGCCAAGCCCTCGAGAGCTCCTACAATGAGCAGTTCTTC.

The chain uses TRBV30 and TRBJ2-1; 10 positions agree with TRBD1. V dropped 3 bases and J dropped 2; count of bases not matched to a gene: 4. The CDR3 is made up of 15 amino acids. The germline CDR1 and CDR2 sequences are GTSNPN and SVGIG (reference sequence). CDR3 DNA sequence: TGTGCCTGGAGCGCCGGGACAGGGGCCTACAATGAGCAGTTCTTC. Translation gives CAWSAGTGAYNEQFF.